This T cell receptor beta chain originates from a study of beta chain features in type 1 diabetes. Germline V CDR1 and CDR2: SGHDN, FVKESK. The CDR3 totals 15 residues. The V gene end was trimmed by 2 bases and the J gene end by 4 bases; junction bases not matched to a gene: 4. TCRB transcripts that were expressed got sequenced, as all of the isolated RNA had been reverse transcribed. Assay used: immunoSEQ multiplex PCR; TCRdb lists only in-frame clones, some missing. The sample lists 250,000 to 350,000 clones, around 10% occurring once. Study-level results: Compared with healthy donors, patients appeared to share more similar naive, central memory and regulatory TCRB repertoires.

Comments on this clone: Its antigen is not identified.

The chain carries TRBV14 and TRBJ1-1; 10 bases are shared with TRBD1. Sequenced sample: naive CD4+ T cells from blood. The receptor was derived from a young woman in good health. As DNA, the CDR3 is TGTGCCAGCAGCCAAAGACAGGGGGCGATCACTGAAGCTTTCTTT. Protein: CASSQRQGAITEAFF.